The 9 T cell receptor beta chains in this list originate from one sample, sequenced in a study of cytomegalovirus exposure and HLA in healthy donors. Primers: 60 Vbeta forward and 13 Jbeta reverse. Some clones are missing from TCRdb's copy, which holds only in-frame ones; the method was immunoSEQ multiplex PCR. This specimen shows some 160,000 clones; the ten leading clones hold 2.1%. Sequences were obtained from PBMCs. These receptors came from a man between 25 and 39 years old in good health and CMV-seronegative.

The rearrangement joins TRBV7-9 to TRBJ2-5; a possible D gene is TRBD1 (6 bases). V was clipped by 6 bases and J by 7 bases, with 15 bases between them. This CDR3 has 13 residues. Germline values: CDR1 SEHNR, CDR2 FQNEAQ (reference sequence). The CDR3 region is CASRLRQEGTQYF. The CDR3, as DNA: TGTGCCAGCAGACTTCGACAGGAAGGGACCCAGTACTTC. Full variable domain (remainder filled in from reference TRBV7-9 and TRBJ2-5): DTGVSQNPRHKITKRGQNVTFRCDPISEHNRLYWYRQTLGQGPEFLTYFQNEAQLEKSRLLSDRFSAERPKGSFSTLEIQRTEQGDSAMYLCASRLRQEGTQYFGPGTRLLVL.

The chain combines TRBV7-6 with TRBJ2-7; possible D gene TRBD2, 6 bases. Looked up from germline, CDR1 is SGHVS and CDR2 is FNYEAQ. The length of the CDR3 is 18 residues. With 6 bases removed from V and 7 bases from J, the gap between germline ends came to 31 bases. Here the CDR3 reads CASSSTANLADPLREQYF. The CDR3 DNA reads as TGTGCCAGCAGTAGCACTGCTAACTTAGCGGACCCGTTGAGAGAGCAGTACTTC. The complete variable domain, with remaining parts taken from reference TRBV7-6 and TRBJ2-7, reads GAGVSQSPRYKVTKRGQDVALRCDPISGHVSLYWYRQALGQGPEFLTYFNYEAQQDKSGLPNDRFSAERPEGSISTLTIQRTEQRDSAMYRCASSSTANLADPLREQYFGPGTRLTVT.

V usage is TRBV25-1 and J usage is TRBJ1-1; D unresolved. This CDR3 spans 13 amino acids. Trimming removed 6 bases at V and 1 base at J, with 9 bases between. The germline V gene encodes CDR1 MGHDK and CDR2 SYGVNS. The CDR3: CASRNTENTEAFF. The CDR3 nucleotides read TGTGCCAGCAGGAACACAGAGAACACTGAAGCTTTCTTT.

The rearrangement links TRBV5-6 to TRBJ2-7; tentative D call: TRBD2 (7 bases). V lost 0 bases and J lost 1, with 17 bases in between. CDR3 size: 17 residues. Looked up from germline, CDR1 is SGHDT and CDR2 is YYEEEE. The CDR3 here is CASSLEFGGLLSYEQYF. The CDR3 nucleotides are TGTGCCAGCAGCTTGGAATTCGGGGGGCTCTTATCCTACGAGCAGTACTTC.

This chain connects TRBV4-2 to TRBJ2-5, with 7 bases fitting TRBD2. The V and J ends lost 1 base and 4 bases, in that order; junction bases with no gene match: 12. The germline V gene encodes CDR1 LGHNA and CDR2 YNFKEQ. The length of the CDR3 is 17 residues. The CDR3 DNA follows: TGTGCCAGCAGCCAAGGATTAAGCGGGATTAGGCGAGAGACCCAGTACTTC. This gives the protein CASSQGLSGIRRETQYF.

This rearrangement joins TRBV9 to TRBJ2-2; TRBD2 agrees at 9 bases. After removal of 0 bases from V and 3 bases from J, the junction contained 3 bases not matched to a gene. The CDR3 is made up of 16 amino acids. Germline V lookup: CDR1 SGDLS, CDR2 YYNGEE. The DNA for the CDR3 is TGTGCCAGCAGCGTAGCGCCTAGCGGGGACACCGGGGAGCTGTTTTTT. It yields the protein CASSVAPSGDTGELFF.

The chain combines TRBV5-4 with TRBJ2-7; 7 bases line up with TRBD2. Germline V gene sequence: CDR1 SGHNT, CDR2 YYREEE (reference sequence). This CDR3 is 16 amino acids long. With 0 bases clipped from V and 2 bases from J, the junction kept 8 bases outside the gene matches. The CDR3 coding sequence is TGTGCCAGCAGCTTGGGTGGGGCGGGAGTTACCTACGAGCAGTACTTC. This encodes CASSLGGAGVTYEQYF. Together with reference TRBV5-4 and TRBJ2-7, the CDR3 gives the full variable domain: ETGVTQSPTHLIKTRGQQVTLRCSSQSGHNTVSWYQQALGQGPQFIFQYYREEENGRGNFPPRFSGLQFPNYSSELNVNALELDDSALYLCASSLGGAGVTYEQYFGPGTRLTVT.

The V and J genes are TRBV4-3 and TRBJ1-4, with D hard to call. V lost 0 bases and J lost 4, with 15 bases in between. Germline V gene lookup returns CDR1 LGHNA and CDR2 YSLEER. The CDR3 covers 17 residues. CDR3 loop: CASSQDRLGGYNEKLFF. CDR3 in DNA: TGCGCCAGCAGCCAAGATAGGCTAGGAGGCTATAATGAAAAACTGTTTTTT.

The rearrangement uses TRBV5-1 and TRBJ2-2; 8 bases match TRBD2. The V gene's germline CDR1 is SGHRS and CDR2 YFSETQ. The CDR3 covers 18 residues. V was clipped by 0 bases and J by 4 bases; unmatched bases: 11. The CDR3 region has the DNA TGCGCCAGCAGCTTGGTTCCGGGAGGGCCCATCGGCACCGGGGAGCTGTTTTTT. Amino acids: CASSLVPGGPIGTGELFF.